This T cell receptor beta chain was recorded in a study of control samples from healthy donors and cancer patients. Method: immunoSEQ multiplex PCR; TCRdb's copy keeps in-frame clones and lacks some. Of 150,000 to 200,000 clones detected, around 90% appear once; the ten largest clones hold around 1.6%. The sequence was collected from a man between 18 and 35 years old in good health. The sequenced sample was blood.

CDR3 sequence reads: CASSPRRQAGSDGELFF. CDR3 DNA sequence: TGTGCCAGCAGCCCGAGGCGGCAGGCTGGTTCGGACGGGGAGCTGTTTTTT. The chain has TRBV5-6 and TRBJ2-2; D gene unclear. CDR1 and CDR2 (germline): SGHDT, YYEEEE. CDR3 length: 17 residues. Trimming pared 4 bases from V and 7 bases from J, leaving 23 bases between.